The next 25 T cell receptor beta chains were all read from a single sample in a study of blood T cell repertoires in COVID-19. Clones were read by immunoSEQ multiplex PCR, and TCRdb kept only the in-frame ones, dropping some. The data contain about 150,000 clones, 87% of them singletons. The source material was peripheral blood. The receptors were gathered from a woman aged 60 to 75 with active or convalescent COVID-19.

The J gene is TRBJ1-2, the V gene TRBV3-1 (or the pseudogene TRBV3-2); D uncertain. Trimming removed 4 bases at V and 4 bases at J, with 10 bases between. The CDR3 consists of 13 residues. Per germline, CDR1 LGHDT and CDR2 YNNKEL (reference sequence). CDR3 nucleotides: TGTGCCAGCAGCCCCCTTCGTTCCTATGGCTACACCTTC. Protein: CASSPLRSYGYTF.

This CDR3 reads CASSPGTGQAFF. Here the CDR3 DNA reads TGTGCCAGCAGCCCTGGGACAGGGCAAGCTTTCTTT. This chain links TRBV5-6 with TRBJ1-1, with 9 bases fitting TRBD1. V dropped 4 bases and J dropped 9; count of bases not matched to a gene: 4. Germline CDR1 is SGHDT and CDR2 is YYEEEE. The CDR3 spans 12 residues.

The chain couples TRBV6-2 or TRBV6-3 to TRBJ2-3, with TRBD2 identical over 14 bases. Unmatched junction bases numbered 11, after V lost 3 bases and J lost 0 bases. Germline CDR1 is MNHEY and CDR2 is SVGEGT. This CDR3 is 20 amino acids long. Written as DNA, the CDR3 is TGTGCCAGCAGTTATCCGGGACTAGCGGGGGCTCACTCTAGCACAGATACGCAGTATTTT. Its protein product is CASSYPGLAGAHSSTDTQYF.

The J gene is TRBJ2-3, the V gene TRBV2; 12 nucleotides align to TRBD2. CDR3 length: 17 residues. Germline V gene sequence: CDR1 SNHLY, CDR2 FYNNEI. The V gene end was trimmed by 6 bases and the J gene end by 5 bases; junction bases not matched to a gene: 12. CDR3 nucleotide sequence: TGTGCCAGCAGCCCCGAACTAGCGGGGGGACGCGGAGATACGCAGTATTTT. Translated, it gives CASSPELAGGRGDTQYF.

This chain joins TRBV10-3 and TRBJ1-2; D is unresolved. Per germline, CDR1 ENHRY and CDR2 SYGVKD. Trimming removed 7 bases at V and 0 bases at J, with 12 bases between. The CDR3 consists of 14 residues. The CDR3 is CAITSGLANYGYTF. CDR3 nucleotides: TGTGCCATCACCTCCGGGTTAGCTAACTATGGCTACACCTTC.

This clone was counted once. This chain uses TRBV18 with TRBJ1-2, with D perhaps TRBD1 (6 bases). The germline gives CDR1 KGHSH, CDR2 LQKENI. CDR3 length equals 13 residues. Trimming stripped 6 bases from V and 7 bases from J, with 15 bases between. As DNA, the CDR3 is TGTGCCAGCTCGCCTGGGACATCTAGTGGCTACACCTTC. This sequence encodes CASSPGTSSGYTF.

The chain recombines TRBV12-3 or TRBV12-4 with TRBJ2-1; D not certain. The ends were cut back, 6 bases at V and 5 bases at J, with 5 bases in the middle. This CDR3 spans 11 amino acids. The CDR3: CASSLNNEQFF. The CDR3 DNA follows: TGTGCCAGCAGCCTAAACAATGAGCAGTTCTTC.

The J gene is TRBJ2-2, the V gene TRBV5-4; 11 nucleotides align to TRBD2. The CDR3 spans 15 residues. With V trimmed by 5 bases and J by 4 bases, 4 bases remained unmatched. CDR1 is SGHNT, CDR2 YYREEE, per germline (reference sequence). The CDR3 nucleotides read TGTGCCAGCAGATCCGGGACTAGCGGCACCGGGGAGCTGTTTTTT. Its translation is CASRSGTSGTGELFF.

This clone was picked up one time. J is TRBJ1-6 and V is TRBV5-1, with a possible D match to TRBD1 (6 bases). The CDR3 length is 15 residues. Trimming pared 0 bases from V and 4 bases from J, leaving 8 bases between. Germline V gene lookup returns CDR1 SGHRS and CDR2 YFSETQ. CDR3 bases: TGCGCCAGCAGCTTGGGGCAGGGGTATAATTCACCCCTCCACTTT. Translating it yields CASSLGQGYNSPLHF.

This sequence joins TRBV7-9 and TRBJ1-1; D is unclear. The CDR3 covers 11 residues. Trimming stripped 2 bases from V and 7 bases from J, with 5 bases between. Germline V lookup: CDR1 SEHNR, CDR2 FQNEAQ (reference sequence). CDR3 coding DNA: TGTGCCAGCAGCTTATCCAGTGAAGCTTTCTTT. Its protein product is CASSLSSEAFF.

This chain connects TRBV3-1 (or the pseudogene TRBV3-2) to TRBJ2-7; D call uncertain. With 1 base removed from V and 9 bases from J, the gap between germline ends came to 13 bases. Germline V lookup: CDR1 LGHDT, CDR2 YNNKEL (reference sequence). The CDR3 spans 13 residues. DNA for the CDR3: TGTGCCAGCAGCCAAGGAGCCCTATCCGTGCAGTACTTC. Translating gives CASSQGALSVQYF.

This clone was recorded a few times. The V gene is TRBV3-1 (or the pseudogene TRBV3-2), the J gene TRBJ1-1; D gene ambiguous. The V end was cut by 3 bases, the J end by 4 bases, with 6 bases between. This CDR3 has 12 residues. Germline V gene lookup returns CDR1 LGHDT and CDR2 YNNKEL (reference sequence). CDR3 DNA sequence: TGTGCCAGCAGCCACGGGTTCACTGAAGCTTTCTTT. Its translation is CASSHGFTEAFF.

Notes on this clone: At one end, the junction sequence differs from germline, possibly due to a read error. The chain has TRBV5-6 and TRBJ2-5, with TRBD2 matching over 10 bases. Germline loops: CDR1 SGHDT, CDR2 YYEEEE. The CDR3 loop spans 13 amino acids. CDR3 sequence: CASSLGLAETQYF. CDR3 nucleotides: TGTGCCAGCAGTTTGGGACTAGCGGAGACCCAGTACTTC. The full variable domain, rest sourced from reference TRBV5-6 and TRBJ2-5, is DAGVTQSPTHLIKTRGQQVTLRCSPKSGHDTVSWYQQALGQGPQFIFQYYEEEERQRGNFPDRFSGHQFPNYSSELNVNALLLGDSALYLCASSLGLAETQYFGPGTRLLVL.

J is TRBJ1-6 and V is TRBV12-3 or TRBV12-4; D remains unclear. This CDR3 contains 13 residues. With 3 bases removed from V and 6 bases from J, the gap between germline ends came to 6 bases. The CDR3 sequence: CASSFSGNSPLHF. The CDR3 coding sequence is TGTGCCAGCAGTTTTTCGGGTAATTCACCCCTCCACTTT.

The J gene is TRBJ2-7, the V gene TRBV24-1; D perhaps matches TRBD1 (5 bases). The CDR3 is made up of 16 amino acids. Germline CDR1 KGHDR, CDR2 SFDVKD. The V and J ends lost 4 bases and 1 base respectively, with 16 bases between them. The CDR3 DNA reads TGTGCCACCAGTGACCACCTGACAGATGAGTCCTACGAGCAGTACTTC. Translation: CATSDHLTDESYEQYF.

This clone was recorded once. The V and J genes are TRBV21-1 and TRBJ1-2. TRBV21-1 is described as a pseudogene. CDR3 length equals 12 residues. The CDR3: CASSRGSCGYTF. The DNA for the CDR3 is TGTGCCAGCAGCCGAGGGTCGTGCGGCTACACCTTC.

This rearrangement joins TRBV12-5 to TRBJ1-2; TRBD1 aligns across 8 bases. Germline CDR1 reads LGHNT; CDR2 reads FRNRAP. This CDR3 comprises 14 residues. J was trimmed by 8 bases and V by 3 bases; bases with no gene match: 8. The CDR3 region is CASGLPTGANGYTF. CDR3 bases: TGTGCTAGTGGTTTACCGACAGGGGCGAACGGCTACACCTTC.

DNA for the CDR3: TGTGCCAGCAGTTCCCGACAGGGGGGCACCGGGGAGCTGTTTTTT. Protein sequence: CASSSRQGGTGELFF. The chain couples TRBV6-5 to TRBJ2-2; 9 bases are a match to TRBD1. The V and J ends lost 4 bases and 4 bases, in that order; junction bases with no gene match: 4. This CDR3 is built from 15 residues. Germline V lookup: CDR1 MNHEY, CDR2 SVGAGI.

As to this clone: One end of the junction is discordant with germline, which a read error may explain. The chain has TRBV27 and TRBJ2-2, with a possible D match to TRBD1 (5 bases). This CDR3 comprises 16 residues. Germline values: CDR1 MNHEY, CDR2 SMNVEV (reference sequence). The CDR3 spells CASNLRQPPNTGELFF. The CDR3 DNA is TGTGCCAGCAATTTAAGACAGCCTCCAAACACCGGGGAGCTGTTTTTT.

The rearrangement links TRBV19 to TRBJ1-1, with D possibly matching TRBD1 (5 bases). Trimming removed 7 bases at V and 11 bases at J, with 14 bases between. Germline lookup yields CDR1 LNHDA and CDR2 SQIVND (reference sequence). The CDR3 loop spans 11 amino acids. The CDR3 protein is CASTLRGWAFF. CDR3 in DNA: TGTGCCAGTACCCTGCGGGGGTGGGCTTTCTTT.

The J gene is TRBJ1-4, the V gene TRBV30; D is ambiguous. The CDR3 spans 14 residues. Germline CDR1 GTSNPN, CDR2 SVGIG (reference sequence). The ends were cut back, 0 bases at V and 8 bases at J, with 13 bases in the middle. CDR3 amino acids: CAWSVYSPAEKLFF. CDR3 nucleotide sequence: TGTGCCTGGAGTGTATACAGCCCGGCCGAAAAACTGTTTTTT.

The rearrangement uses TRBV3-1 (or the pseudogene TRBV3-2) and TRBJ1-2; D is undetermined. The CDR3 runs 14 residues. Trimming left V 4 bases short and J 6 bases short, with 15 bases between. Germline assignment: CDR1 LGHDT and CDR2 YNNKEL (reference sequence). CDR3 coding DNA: TGTGCCAGCAGCCCGGGTGCGGGATTTAATGGCTACACCTTC. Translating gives CASSPGAGFNGYTF.

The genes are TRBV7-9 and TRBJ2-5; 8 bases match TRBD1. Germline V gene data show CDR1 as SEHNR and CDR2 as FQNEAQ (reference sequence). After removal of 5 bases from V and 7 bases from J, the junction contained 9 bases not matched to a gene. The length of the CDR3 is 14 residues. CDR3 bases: TGTGCCAGCAGCCGCGCCCTACAGGGGGTGACCCAGTACTTC. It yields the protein CASSRALQGVTQYF. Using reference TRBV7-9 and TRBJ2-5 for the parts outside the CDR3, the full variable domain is DTGVSQNPRHKITKRGQNVTFRCDPISEHNRLYWYRQTLGQGPEFLTYFQNEAQLEKSRLLSDRFSAERPKGSFSTLEIQRTEQGDSAMYLCASSRALQGVTQYFGPGTRLLVL.

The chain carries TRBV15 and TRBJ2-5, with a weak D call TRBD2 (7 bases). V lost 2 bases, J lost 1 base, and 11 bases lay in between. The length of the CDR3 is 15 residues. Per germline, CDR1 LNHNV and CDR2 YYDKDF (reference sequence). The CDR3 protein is CATSRLRGAQETQYF. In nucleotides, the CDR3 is TGTGCCACCAGCAGACTTCGGGGGGCCCAAGAGACCCAGTACTTC.

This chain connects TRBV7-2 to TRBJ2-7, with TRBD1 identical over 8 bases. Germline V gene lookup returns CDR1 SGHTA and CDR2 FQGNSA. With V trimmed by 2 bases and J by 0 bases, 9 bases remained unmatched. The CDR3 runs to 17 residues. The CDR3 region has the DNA TGTGCCAGCAGCTTAAGGGCCATTACAGGGGGCTCCTACGAGCAGTACTTC. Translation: CASSLRAITGGSYEQYF.